The 16 T cell receptor beta chains presented below share a single source sample, sequenced in a study of cytomegalovirus exposure and HLA in healthy donors. The PCR had 60 Vbeta and 13 Jbeta primers. The assay was immunoSEQ multiplex PCR, and TCRdb's table has in-frame clones only and misses some. The table lists approximately 190,000 clones, 75% to 90% of them singletons, with about 5.7% in the top ten. The sample consisted of PBMCs. These receptors came from a man aged 35-49 years in good health and CMV-seropositive.

The chain joins TRBV14 to TRBJ2-7, with 9 bases fitting TRBD2. Germline V gene sequence: CDR1 SGHDN, CDR2 FVKESK. The CDR3 loop spans 14 amino acids. V shed 6 bases and J 4 bases; nucleotides not matched to a gene: 7. The CDR3 here is CASRQRGEMYEQYF. Written as DNA, the CDR3 is TGTGCCAGCAGACAGCGGGGGGAGATGTACGAGCAGTACTTC.

V usage is TRBV4-2 and J usage is TRBJ2-5, with TRBD2 identical over 10 bases. V lost 1 base, J lost 5 bases, and 10 bases stayed unmatched. Per germline, CDR1 LGHNA and CDR2 YNFKEQ. The CDR3 length is 17 residues. The CDR3 is CASSQGGQRGGWETQYF. For the CDR3, the DNA is TGTGCCAGCAGCCAAGGTGGACAGCGGGGGGGCTGGGAGACCCAGTACTTC.

This clone was seen once. The V gene is TRBV10-2, the J gene TRBJ2-5; TRBD1 is a possible D gene (8 bases). The CDR3 covers 14 residues. Germline V gives CDR1 WSHSY, CDR2 SAAADI. Trimming took 6 bases from V and 11 from J, leaving 22 bases between them. CDR3 DNA sequence: TGCGCCAGCAGAGAAACCGGACAGGGAGGGGAGCAGTACTTC. It yields the protein CASRETGQGGEQYF.

The chain employs TRBV29-1 and TRBJ1-1, with D perhaps TRBD1 (5 bases). V was shortened by 3 bases and J by 1 base, with 12 bases between the two germline ends. The CDR3 spans 14 residues. Germline lookup yields CDR1 SQVTM and CDR2 ANQGSEA. CDR3 sequence: CSVDVSGGNTEAFF. In DNA form, the CDR3 reads TGCAGCGTTGATGTCAGCGGGGGGAACACTGAAGCTTTCTTT.

Only a few counts were recorded for this clone. V gene TRBV15 combines with J gene TRBJ2-1; perhaps TRBD1 as D (7 bases). CDR3 length: 14 amino acids. V was shortened by 5 bases and J by 4 bases, with 12 bases between the two germline ends. Germline CDR1 and CDR2: LNHNV and YYDKDF (reference sequence). The CDR3 DNA follows: TGTGCCACCAGCGGAGGGACAGATTACAATGAGCAGTTCTTC. The encoded protein is CATSGGTDYNEQFF. The variable domain in full, completed from reference TRBV15 and TRBJ2-1, reads DAMVIQNPRYQVTQFGKPVTLSCSQTLNHNVMYWYQQKSSQAPKLLFHYYDKDFNNEADTPDNFQSRRPNTSFCFLDIRSPGLGDTAMYLCATSGGTDYNEQFFGPGTRLTVL.

The rearrangement joins TRBV7-9 to TRBJ2-1; TRBD2 is a possible D gene (5 bases). Trimming took 7 bases from V and 4 from J, leaving 26 bases between them. Looked up from germline, CDR1 is SEHNR and CDR2 is FQNEAQ (reference sequence). This CDR3 comprises 18 residues. The CDR3 DNA reads as TGTGCCAGCATTGATCGGGTCCCCAGCGCCCGGGGATACAATGAGCAGTTCTTC. This sequence encodes CASIDRVPSARGYNEQFF. Full variable domain (missing parts from reference TRBV7-9 and TRBJ2-1): DTGVSQNPRHKITKRGQNVTFRCDPISEHNRLYWYRQTLGQGPEFLTYFQNEAQLEKSRLLSDRFSAERPKGSFSTLEIQRTEQGDSAMYLCASIDRVPSARGYNEQFFGPGTRLTVL.

The chain recombines TRBV10-1 with TRBJ2-5, with TRBD1 matching 7 bases. The V and J ends lost 9 bases and 5 bases, in that order; junction bases with no gene match: 3. The CDR3 is 11 residues long. CDR1 is WNHNN and CDR2 is SYGVQD in the germline V gene (reference sequence). CDR3 DNA sequence: TGCGCCAGTGGGACAGTTGAGACCCAGTACTTC. Its translation: CASGTVETQYF.

The chain couples TRBV6-6 to TRBJ2-3, with TRBD2 identical over 9 bases. The germline V gene encodes CDR1 MNHNY and CDR2 SVGAGI (reference sequence). CDR3 length: 12 residues. The V gene end was trimmed by 5 bases and the J gene end by 11 bases; junction bases not matched to a gene: 5. CDR3 DNA: TGTGCCAGCAGTAGCGGGGGGTTTGGGCAGTATTTT. This encodes CASSSGGFGQYF.

This chain connects TRBV6-5 to TRBJ1-2, with a possible D match to TRBD1 (5 bases). This CDR3 has 13 amino acids. V shed 6 bases and J shed 4 bases, with 12 bases lying between them. Germline assignment: CDR1 MNHEY and CDR2 SVGAGI. In nucleotides, the CDR3 is TGTGCCAGCAGCCCGGGGGGGAGCTATGGCTACACCTTC. Translation: CASSPGGSYGYTF.

The gene calls are TRBV7-6 and TRBJ1-6; TRBD1 matches 10 bases. CDR1 SGHVS and CDR2 FNYEAQ come from the germline V gene. V dropped 5 bases and J dropped 7; count of bases not matched to a gene: 2. The CDR3 sequence is 14 residues long. The CDR3 here is CASSEGQGNSPLHF. In DNA form, the CDR3 reads TGTGCCAGCAGCGAGGGACAGGGGAATTCACCCCTCCACTTT.

In regard to this clone: The sample holds other DNA sequences that translate to the same CDR3. This chain uses TRBV5-1 with TRBJ1-2; 8 bases fit TRBD1. V gave up 4 bases and J gave up 5 bases; unmatched junction bases: 4. This CDR3 spans 13 amino acids. Germline-derived CDR1 and CDR2 are SGHRS and YFSETQ. The CDR3: CASSLDRGYGYTF. CDR3 DNA sequence: TGCGCCAGCAGCCTTGACAGGGGATATGGCTACACCTTC.

The chain has TRBV7-8 and TRBJ2-1; TRBD2 is a possible D gene (6 bases). Trimming stripped 1 base from V and 10 bases from J, with 11 bases between. The CDR3 extends over 13 amino acids. The germline gives CDR1 SGHVS, CDR2 FQNEAQ. CDR3 protein: CASSLVSSGEQFF. DNA for the CDR3: TGTGCCAGCAGCTTAGTGTCAAGCGGGGAGCAGTTCTTC. Together with reference TRBV7-8 and TRBJ2-1, the CDR3 gives the full variable domain: GAGVSQSPRYKVAKRGQDVALRCDPISGHVSLFWYQQALGQGPEFLTYFQNEAQLDKSGLPSDRFFAERPEGSVSTLKIQRTQQEDSAVYLCASSLVSSGEQFFGPGTRLTVL.

This clone appeared a single time. The V call is TRBV7-3, the J call TRBJ2-3; possibly TRBD1 for D (5 bases). The length of the CDR3 is 15 residues. Between the trimmed V and J ends, which lost 2 bases and 4 bases, there was a span of 13 bases. In germline, CDR1 is SGHTA, CDR2 FQGTGA. In nucleotides, the CDR3 is TGTGCCAGCAGCTTAGGGGCAGCTGTAGCAGATACGCAGTATTTT. This codes for CASSLGAAVADTQYF.

V gene TRBV9 combines with J gene TRBJ2-5; 8 positions match TRBD1. From germline, CDR1 is SGDLS and CDR2 YYNGEE. The CDR3 sequence is 15 residues long. The ends lost 1 base at V and 1 base at J; junction bases unmatched: 3. CDR3 protein: CASSVRQGIQETQYF. DNA for the CDR3: TGTGCCAGCAGCGTAAGACAGGGGATCCAAGAGACCCAGTACTTC.

The chain joins TRBV6-5 to TRBJ1-6; 7 positions agree with TRBD1. Germline V CDR1 and CDR2: MNHEY, SVGAGI. This CDR3 has 14 amino acids. After removal of 5 bases from V and 11 bases from J, the junction contained 9 bases not matched to a gene. The CDR3 DNA sequence: TGTGCCAGCAGTGAACAGGGGACCCCCCCACCCCTCCACTTT. As protein: CASSEQGTPPPLHF.

The chain uses TRBV9 and TRBJ1-2; D is possibly TRBD1 (6 bases). This CDR3 comprises 14 residues. Trimming took 0 bases from V and 3 from J, leaving 9 bases between them. CDR1 and CDR2 (germline): SGDLS, YYNGEE. The chain's CDR3 is CASSVAGHYYGYTF. CDR3 DNA sequence: TGTGCCAGCAGCGTAGCGGGACATTACTATGGCTACACCTTC. Variable domain in full (rest from reference TRBV9 and TRBJ1-2): DSGVTQTPKHLITATGQRVTLRCSPRSGDLSVYWYQQSLDQGLQFLIQYYNGEERAKGNILERFSAQQFPDLHSELNLSSLELGDSALYFCASSVAGHYYGYTFGSGTRLTVV.